This entry lists 13 T cell receptor beta chains sequenced from one sample in a study of blood T cell repertoires in COVID-19. This table comes from immunoSEQ multiplex PCR, and its TCRdb copy is limited to in-frame clones, with some not included. The sample has roughly 390,000 clones; 85% are singletons. Sequencing was performed on peripheral blood. These receptors came from a woman under 30 with acute or convalescent COVID-19.

The chain links TRBV2 to TRBJ1-3; tentative D call: TRBD1 (5 bases). CDR3 length: 15 amino acids. Between the trimmed V and J ends, which lost 2 bases and 4 bases, there was a span of 12 bases. Germline V gives CDR1 SNHLY, CDR2 FYNNEI. The CDR3 coding sequence is TGTGCCAGCAGTGAAAGCGCAGGGTTCGGAAACACCATATATTTT. Translating it yields CASSESAGFGNTIYF.

The V call is TRBV4-1, the J call TRBJ1-3, with D uncertain. The CDR3 covers 16 residues. Trimming cost V 4 bases and J 4 bases, with 17 bases left between them. Germline V lookup: CDR1 MGHRA, CDR2 YSYEKL. The CDR3 loop is CASSLRFGTYGNTIYF. The DNA of the CDR3 is TGCGCCAGCAGCCTGAGATTTGGTACGTACGGAAACACCATATATTTT.

This clone was seen just once. V usage is TRBV18 and J usage is TRBJ1-4; a weak D match, TRBD1 (5 bases). This CDR3 is built from 13 residues. V was pared by 6 bases and J by 3 bases, with 8 bases between. CDR1 is KGHSH, CDR2 LQKENI, per germline. The DNA for the CDR3 is TGTGCCAGCTCCAAGGGGCCTAATGAAAAACTGTTTTTT. Translated, it gives CASSKGPNEKLFF.

This rearrangement joins TRBV18 to TRBJ1-2; 7 bases match TRBD1. The CDR3 extends over 15 amino acids. Germline values: CDR1 KGHSH, CDR2 LQKENI. V shed 6 bases and J 0 bases; nucleotides not matched to a gene: 7. The DNA for the CDR3 is TGTGCCAGCTCCAATTCCGGGACAGCTAACTATGGCTACACCTTC. It encodes CASSNSGTANYGYTF.

The chain has TRBV27 and TRBJ2-7; tentative D call: TRBD1 (5 bases). The V end was cut by 2 bases, the J end by 5 bases, with 7 bases between. Germline CDR1 and CDR2: MNHEY and SMNVEV (reference sequence). CDR3 length equals 12 residues. The CDR3 spells CASSLIGDEQYF. CDR3 in DNA: TGTGCCAGCAGTTTAATAGGGGACGAGCAGTACTTC.

The chain employs TRBV7-3 and TRBJ1-1; tentative D call: TRBD1 (6 bases). V was pared by 2 bases and J by 10 bases, with 11 bases between. The CDR3 extends over 12 amino acids. CDR1 is SGHTA, CDR2 FQGTGA, per germline. The CDR3 here is CASSLLRGAAFF. DNA of the CDR3: TGTGCCAGCAGCTTACTCAGGGGAGCAGCTTTCTTT.

The rearrangement links TRBV5-1 to TRBJ2-7, with TRBD1 as a possible D gene (7 bases). The V end lost 0 bases, the J end lost 5 bases, and 12 bases lay between the germline ends. This CDR3 has 14 amino acids. Germline lookup yields CDR1 SGHRS and CDR2 YFSETQ. The CDR3 loop reads CASSLDRGGHEQYF. CDR3 DNA sequence: TGCGCCAGCAGCTTGGACAGGGGAGGCCACGAGCAGTACTTC.

The chain is built from TRBV6-5 and TRBJ2-3, with 9 bases matching TRBD1. V was pared by 5 bases and J by 6 bases, with 3 bases of the junction left unmatched. This CDR3 is built from 13 residues. CDR1 MNHEY and CDR2 SVGAGI come from the germline V gene. In DNA, the CDR3 is TGTGCCAGCAGTCGGACAGGGGAGGATACGCAGTATTTT. The encoded protein is CASSRTGEDTQYF.

The rearrangement uses TRBV6-5 and TRBJ2-5; D gene ambiguous. V dropped 6 bases and J dropped 5 bases, with 4 bases sitting between them. The CDR3 is made up of 10 amino acids. CDR1 is MNHEY and CDR2 is SVGAGI in the germline V gene. The CDR3 coding sequence is TGTGCCAGCAGCCGGGAGACCCAGTACTTC. Encoded protein: CASSRETQYF.

The gene calls are TRBV9 and TRBJ1-4; 7 positions match TRBD1. The CDR3 sequence is 17 residues long. Germline assignment: CDR1 SGDLS and CDR2 YYNGEE. V shed 3 bases, J shed 0 bases, and the junction held 8 bases outside the gene matches. The CDR3 DNA reads as TGTGCCAGCAGCGCCAGGACAGGCCCTTCAACTAATGAAAAACTGTTTTTT. Amino acid sequence: CASSARTGPSTNEKLFF.

V is TRBV6-1 and J is TRBJ1-5; D call uncertain. From germline, CDR1 is MNHNS and CDR2 SASEGT. The CDR3 is made up of 15 amino acids. Trimming removed 0 bases from V and 2 bases from J, with 8 bases in between. The CDR3 DNA is TGTGCCAGCAGTGAAGCGACTAGGGGCAATCAGCCCCAGCATTTT. It translates to CASSEATRGNQPQHF.

Here the CDR3 reads CASSILIAGGPNLTHFGYNEQFF. CDR3 bases: TGTGCCAGTAGTATATTAATAGCGGGAGGGCCCAACCTAACCCATTTCGGCTACAATGAGCAGTTCTTC. The rearrangement joins TRBV19 to TRBJ2-1; 11 bases map to TRBD2. Germline V lookup: CDR1 LNHDA, CDR2 SQIVND (reference sequence). After removal of 2 bases from V and 3 bases from J, the junction contained 24 bases not matched to a gene. The CDR3 consists of 23 residues.

The V call is TRBV28, the J call TRBJ2-3, with 11 bases identical to TRBD2. The CDR3 is 15 residues long. Germline CDR1 MDHEN, CDR2 SYDVKM. The trim removed 5 bases at V and 2 bases at J, leaving 3 bases unmatched. CDR3 sequence: CASSPSGRHTDTQYF. The CDR3 nucleotides read TGTGCCAGCAGTCCTAGCGGGAGGCACACAGATACGCAGTATTTT.